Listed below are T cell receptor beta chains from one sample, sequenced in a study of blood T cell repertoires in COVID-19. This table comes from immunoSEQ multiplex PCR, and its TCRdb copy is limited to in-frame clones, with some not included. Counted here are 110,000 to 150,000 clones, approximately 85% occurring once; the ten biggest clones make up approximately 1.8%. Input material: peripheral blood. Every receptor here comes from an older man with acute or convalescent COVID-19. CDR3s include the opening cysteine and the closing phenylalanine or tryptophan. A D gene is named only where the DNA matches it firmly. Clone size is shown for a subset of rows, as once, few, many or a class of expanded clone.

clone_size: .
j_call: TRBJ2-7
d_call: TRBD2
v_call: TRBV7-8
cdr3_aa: CASSPSGLAGDYEQYF
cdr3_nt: TGTGCCAGCAGCCCCTCGGGACTAGCGGGGGACTACGAGCAGTACTTC

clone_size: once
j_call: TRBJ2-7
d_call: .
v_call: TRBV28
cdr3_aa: CASSLSTAPGRVREQYF
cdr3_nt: TGTGCCAGCAGTTTATCAACGGCCCCTGGTCGGGTACGCGAGCAGTACTTC

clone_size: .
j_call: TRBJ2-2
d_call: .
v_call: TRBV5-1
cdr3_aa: CASSRTPTNTGELFF
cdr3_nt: TGCGCCAGCAGCCGGACACCAACGAACACCGGGGAGCTGTTTTTT

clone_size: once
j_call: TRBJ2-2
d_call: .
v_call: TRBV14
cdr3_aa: CASSRWNTGELFF
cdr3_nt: TGTGCCAGCAGTAGATGGAACACCGGGGAGCTGTTTTTT

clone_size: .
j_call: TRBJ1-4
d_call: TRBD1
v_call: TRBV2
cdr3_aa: CASSLTGTGEKLFF
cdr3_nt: TGTGCCAGCAGTTTAACAGGGACAGGTGAAAAACTGTTTTTT

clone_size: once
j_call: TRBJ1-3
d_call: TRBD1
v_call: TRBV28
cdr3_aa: CASSLVQGASGNTIYF
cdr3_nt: TGTGCCAGCAGTTTAGTACAGGGGGCGTCTGGAAACACCATATATTTT

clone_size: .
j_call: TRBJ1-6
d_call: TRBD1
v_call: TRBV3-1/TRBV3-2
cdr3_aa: CASSQWGQPNSPLHF
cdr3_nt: TGTGCCAGCAGCCAATGGGGACAGCCTAATTCACCCCTCCACTTT

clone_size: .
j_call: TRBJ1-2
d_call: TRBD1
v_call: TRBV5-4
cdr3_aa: CASSSQGQGALGYTF
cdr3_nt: TGTGCCAGCAGCTCACAAGGACAGGGGGCGCTCGGCTACACCTTC

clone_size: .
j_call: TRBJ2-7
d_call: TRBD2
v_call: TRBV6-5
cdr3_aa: CASRGLAGDYEQYF
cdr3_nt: TGTGCCAGCAGGGGACTAGCAGGTGACTACGAGCAGTACTTC

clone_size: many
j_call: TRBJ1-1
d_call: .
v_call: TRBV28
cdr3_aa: CASSGGTANTEAFF
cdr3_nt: TGTGCCAGCAGTGGCGGGACGGCTAACACTGAAGCTTTCTTT

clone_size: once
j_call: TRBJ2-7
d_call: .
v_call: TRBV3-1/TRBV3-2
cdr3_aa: CASSQDMGPEGSYEQYF
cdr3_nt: TGTGCCAGCAGCCAAGATATGGGGCCGGAGGGGTCCTACGAGCAGTACTTC

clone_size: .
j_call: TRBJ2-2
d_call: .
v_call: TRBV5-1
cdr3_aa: CASSSSGARLAGELFF
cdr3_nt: TGCGCCAGCAGCTCTTCAGGGGCGAGGCTGGCCGGGGAGCTGTTTTTT

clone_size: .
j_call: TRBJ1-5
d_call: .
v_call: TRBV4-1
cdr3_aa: CASSQVGGDQPQHF
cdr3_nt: TGCGCCAGCAGCCAAGTAGGGGGAGATCAGCCCCAGCATTTT

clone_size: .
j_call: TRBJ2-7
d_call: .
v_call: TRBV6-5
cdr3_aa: CASSYDRDSSYEQYF
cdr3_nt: TGTGCCAGCAGTTATGACCGGGATAGCTCCTACGAGCAGTACTTC

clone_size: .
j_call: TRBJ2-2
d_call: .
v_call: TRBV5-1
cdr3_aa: CASSLGAGSDTGELFF
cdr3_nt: TGCGCCAGCAGCTTGGGGGCAGGGTCCGACACCGGGGAGCTGTTTTTT

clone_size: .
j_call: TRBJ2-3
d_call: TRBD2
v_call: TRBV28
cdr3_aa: CASSFTSGVGTQYF
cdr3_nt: TGTGCCAGCAGTTTTACTAGCGGAGTGGGTACGCAGTATTTT

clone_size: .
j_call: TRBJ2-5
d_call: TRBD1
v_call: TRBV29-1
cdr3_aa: CSVEKGAGTQYF
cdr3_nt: TGCAGCGTTGAAAAGGGGGCAGGGACCCAGTACTTC

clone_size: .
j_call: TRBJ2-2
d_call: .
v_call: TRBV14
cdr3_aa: CASSRSNTGELFF
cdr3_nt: TGTGCCAGCAGCCGCAGTAACACCGGGGAGCTGTTTTTT

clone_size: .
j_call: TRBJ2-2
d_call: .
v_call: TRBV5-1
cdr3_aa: CASSLAGYTGELFF
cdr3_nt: TGCGCCAGCAGCTTGGCAGGGTATACCGGGGAGCTGTTTTTT